Presented here are 7 T cell receptor beta chains from one specimen sequenced in a study of read filtering for tumor transcriptome and immune sequencing. Molecular barcoded adaptors covering alpha/delta and beta/gamma chains were used on 400 ng RNA. Via MiXCR, TCRdb re-called the reads, giving one row per CDR3 protein. The sample consists of around 30,000 distinct CDR3 sequences, about 18% of them appearing once. The sequencing sample was made of a population of CD138-negative cells sorted from bone marrow. These receptors were collected from a donor at least 40 years old with multiple myeloma.

This clonotype has a count of ten or more. This sequence joins TRBV12-3 or TRBV12-4 and TRBJ2-7; 8 bases fit TRBD1. This CDR3 spans 14 amino acids. Losses at the gene ends were 8 bases for V and 3 bases for J; bases not matched to a gene: 9. CDR3 loop: CASAGTGDDYEQYF. In DNA, the CDR3 is TGTGCCAGCGCAGGGACAGGTGACGACTACGAGCAGTACTTC.

Concerning this clonotype: A read error may produce the germline difference seen at one junction end. V gene TRBV20-1 combines with J gene TRBJ2-7; perhaps D is TRBD1 or TRBD2 (5 bases each). The CDR3 length is 13 residues. The germline CDR1 and CDR2 sequences are DFQATT and SNEGSKA (reference sequence). CDR3 amino acids: CSTRDGGVGLLYF. The CDR3 bases are TGCAGTACTAGAGATGGGGGTGTAGGACTCCTGTACTTC.

This clonotype was picked up many times. The CDR3 nucleotides read TGTGCCAGCAGTAACGACAAAAGCCCGGGTATATCCTACGAGCAGTACTTC. Its translation is CASSNDKSPGISYEQYF. The genes are TRBV27 and TRBJ2-7; D not resolved. The CDR3 contains 17 residues. CDR1 is MNHEY, CDR2 SMNVEV, per germline (reference sequence). Between the trimmed V and J ends, which lost 5 bases and 1 base, there was a span of 21 bases.

The chain joins TRBV5-1 to TRBJ1-1; TRBD1 matches 9 bases. The V gene's germline CDR1 is SGHRS and CDR2 YFSETQ. The trim removed 5 bases at V and 1 base at J, leaving 6 bases unmatched. The CDR3 totals 15 residues. In nucleotides, the CDR3 is TGCGCCAGCAGATTATCGGGACAGGGGAACACTGAAGCTTTCTTT. It codes for CASRLSGQGNTEAFF.

This chain joins TRBV27 and TRBJ2-1; no firm D call. Germline V gives CDR1 MNHEY, CDR2 SMNVEV (reference sequence). The V and J ends lost 6 bases and 16 bases respectively, with 22 bases between them. The length of the CDR3 is 13 residues. The CDR3, as DNA: TGTGCCAGCAGCACCCCGCCCGCTAGAGAGAATTTCTTC. It encodes CASSTPPARENFF.

This clonotype is medium-sized within its sample. V is TRBV12-3 or TRBV12-4 and J is TRBJ2-1, with TRBD2 matching over 7 bases. This CDR3 spans 13 amino acids. Unmatched junction bases numbered 3, after V lost 1 base and J lost 9 bases. The CDR3 sequence is CASSLGGGTEQFF. For the CDR3, the DNA is TGTGCCAGCAGTTTAGGGGGGGGGACTGAGCAGTTCTTC.

A note on this clonotype: Without the conserved terminal phenylalanine or tryptophan, this CDR3 likely stems from a read error. The chain is built from TRBV5-1 and TRBJ1-1; D unresolved. CDR1 and CDR2 from the germline V gene are SGHRS and YFSETQ. The CDR3 is 13 amino acids. The DNA of the CDR3 is TGCGCCAGCAGTGTTGTTTTGAACGCTGAAGCTTTCTTG. It translates to CASSVVLNAEAFL.